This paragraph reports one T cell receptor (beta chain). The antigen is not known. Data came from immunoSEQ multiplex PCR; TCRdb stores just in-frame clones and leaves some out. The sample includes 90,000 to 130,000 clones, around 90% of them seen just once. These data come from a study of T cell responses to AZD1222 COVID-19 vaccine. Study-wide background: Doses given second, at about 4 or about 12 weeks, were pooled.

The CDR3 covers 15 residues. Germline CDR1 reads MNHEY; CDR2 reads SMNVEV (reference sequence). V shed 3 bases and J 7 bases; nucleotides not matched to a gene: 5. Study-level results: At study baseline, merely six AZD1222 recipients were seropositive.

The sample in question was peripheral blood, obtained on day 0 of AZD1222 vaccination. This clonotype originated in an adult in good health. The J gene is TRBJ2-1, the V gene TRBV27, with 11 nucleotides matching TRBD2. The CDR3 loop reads CASSFLAGGENEQFF. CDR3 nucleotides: TGTGCCAGCAGTTTCTTAGCGGGGGGGGAAAATGAGCAGTTCTTC.